These 16 T cell receptor beta chains were all obtained from the same sample, sequenced in a study of T cells in Graves' hyperthyroidism and ophthalmopathy. Amplification yielded TCR beta CDR3 regions, with RNA transcripts as the source. When the TCR CDR3 underwent first-round RT-PCR, the HTBI primer set was used. Via MiXCR, TCRdb re-called the multiplex PCR reads, giving one row per CDR3 protein. The sample gives 600,000 to 900,000 distinct CDR3 sequences, roughly 17% of which show up once; 8.4% is in the top ten. Material: blood. The receptor source for this set is a man aged 18 to 29 with Graves' hyperthyroidism.

The chain employs TRBV4-1 and TRBJ2-4, with 7 nucleotides matching TRBD1. J lost 7 bases, V lost 1 base, and 4 bases had no gene match. The germline CDR1 and CDR2 sequences are MGHRA and YSYEKL. CDR3 length: 14 amino acids. The CDR3 here is CASSQGQGANIQYF. CDR3 bases: TGCGCCAGCAGCCAAGGACAGGGCGCGAACATTCAGTACTTC.

This clonotype occurred many times. The chain uses TRBV7-2 and TRBJ2-5; possibly TRBD2 for D (6 bases). The germline V gene has CDR1 SGHTA and CDR2 FQGNSA. V dropped 2 bases and J dropped 5 bases, with 9 bases sitting between them. The CDR3 consists of 13 residues. CDR3 nucleotides: TGTGCCAGCAGCTTATTGGAGGGGGAGACCCAGTACTTC. This translates into CASSLLEGETQYF.

This clonotype was found a few times. The junction and the germline gene differ at one end; a read error may be behind it. The chain joins TRBV28 to TRBJ1-5, with D unresolved. In germline, CDR1 is MDHEN, CDR2 SYDVKM. The CDR3 is 11 residues long. This CDR3 reads CANSLGLPQHF. The CDR3 DNA is TGTGCCAACAGTTTAGGCCTGCCCCAGCATTTT.

In this sample, this clonotype turned up many times. This chain links TRBV12-3 or TRBV12-4 with TRBJ2-5; weak D call: TRBD1 (5 bases). This CDR3 spans 13 amino acids. Trimming shortened V by 3 bases and J by 4 bases, and 9 bases separated the two germline ends. CDR3 sequence: CASSFLGAETQYF. CDR3 sequence (DNA): TGTGCCAGCAGTTTTCTAGGGGCAGAGACCCAGTACTTC.

Many counts were recorded for this clonotype. V and J are TRBV6-2 or TRBV6-3 and TRBJ2-1; 9 bases line up with TRBD2. The V and J ends lost 3 bases and 1 base, in that order; junction bases with no gene match: 7. This CDR3 has 17 amino acids. Germline values: CDR1 MNHEY, CDR2 SVGEGT. CDR3 nucleotide sequence: TGTGCCAGCAGTTATGAGCGGGAGGTGGGGTCCTACAATGAGCAGTTCTTC. This gives the protein CASSYEREVGSYNEQFF.

The chain joins TRBV28 to TRBJ2-1, with a weak D call TRBD2 (5 bases). CDR1 and CDR2 from the germline V gene are MDHEN and SYDVKM. CDR3 length equals 16 residues. The V and J ends lost 7 bases and 9 bases respectively, with 25 bases between them. CDR3 region: CASTPGTLRAIFEQFF. Here the CDR3 DNA reads TGTGCCAGCACCCCGGGAACGCTAAGGGCTATATTTGAGCAGTTCTTC.

This clonotype came up a few times. DNA for the CDR3: TGCGCCAGCAGCCAAGAAATCGGCGAGCAGTACTTC. This encodes CASSQEIGEQYF. The V and J genes are TRBV4-1 and TRBJ2-7; D gene uncertain. This CDR3 has 12 residues. The V and J ends lost 0 bases and 6 bases respectively, with 6 bases between them. CDR1 is MGHRA, CDR2 YSYEKL, per germline.

The chain uses TRBV6-1 and TRBJ2-1; 10 nucleotides line up with TRBD2. The CDR3 is made up of 16 amino acids. CDR1 and CDR2 (germline): MNHNS, SASEGT. Trimming cost V 0 bases and J 11 bases; bases outside gene matches: 10. The CDR3 region is CASSEAARLAGEKQFF. The CDR3 region has the DNA TGTGCCAGCAGTGAAGCGGCAAGGCTAGCGGGAGAGAAGCAGTTCTTC.

V and J are TRBV28 and TRBJ1-5; TRBD1 aligns across 7 bases. There are 13 residues in the CDR3. Germline CDR1 is MDHEN and CDR2 is SYDVKM. CDR3 protein: CATDRDSNQPQHF. CDR3 DNA: TGTGCAACTGACAGGGATTCCAATCAGCCCCAGCATTTT.

As for this clonotype: A much larger clone lies a single base off, so this may be a read error. This chain joins TRBV27 and TRBJ2-7; D unresolved. This CDR3 spans 15 amino acids. Germline CDR1 and CDR2: MNHEY and SMNVEV (reference sequence). The CDR3 nucleotides are TGTGCCAGCAGTCTGACGGACGGAGACTCCTACGAGCAGTGCTTC. This translates into CASSLTDGDSYEQCF.

The CDR3 sequence: CASSPLFQGASGANVLTF. In nucleotides, the CDR3 is TGTGCCAGCTCACCACTTTTCCAGGGGGCTTCTGGGGCCAACGTCCTGACTTTC. The chain links TRBV18 to TRBJ2-6; 8 positions match TRBD1. CDR1 and CDR2 from the germline V gene are KGHSH and LQKENI. The CDR3 is 18 residues long. The V gene end was trimmed by 1 base and the J gene end by 1 base; junction bases not matched to a gene: 6.

This clonotype was found many times. V usage is TRBV12-3 or TRBV12-4 and J usage is TRBJ2-1, with 7 nucleotides matching TRBD2. The CDR3 loop spans 13 amino acids. Trimming removed 4 bases from V and 7 bases from J; junction bases left unmatched: 4. CDR3 loop: CASSSSGMNEQFF. The CDR3 region has the DNA TGTGCCAGCAGTTCAAGCGGGATGAATGAGCAGTTCTTC.

This clonotype was counted a few times. This chain links TRBV7-9 with TRBJ2-2; 11 positions agree with TRBD2. From germline, CDR1 is SEHNR and CDR2 FQNEAQ (reference sequence). The CDR3 is 17 residues long. V was clipped by 5 bases and J by 3 bases; unmatched bases: 8. DNA of the CDR3: TGTGCCAGCAGCCGGACCATAGCGGGAGGGGACACCGGGGAGCTGTTTTTT. Its translation is CASSRTIAGGDTGELFF.

This clonotype was seen ten or more times. CDR3 sequence reads: CASRLAGTGELFF. The CDR3 region has the DNA TGTGCCAGCCGACTAGCGGGCACCGGGGAGCTGTTTTTT. The rearrangement uses TRBV28 and TRBJ2-2, with 10 bases fitting TRBD2. Germline CDR1 and CDR2: MDHEN and SYDVKM. This CDR3 spans 13 amino acids. Unmatched junction bases numbered 1, after V lost 8 bases and J lost 4 bases.

This clonotype has more than one count but fewer than ten. The chain joins TRBV19 to TRBJ1-1; 8 bases match TRBD1. Germline-derived CDR1 and CDR2 are LNHDA and SQIVND (reference sequence). V lost 2 bases and J lost 4; bases outside the gene matches: 3. This CDR3 has 14 amino acids. DNA of the CDR3: TGTGCCAGTAGTATATCAGGGGGCAGCACTGAAGCTTTCTTT. Translating it yields CASSISGGSTEAFF.

This rearrangement joins TRBV7-6 to TRBJ1-1; maybe TRBD1 (6 bases). There are 16 residues in the CDR3. Trimming left V 0 bases short and J 0 bases short, with 11 bases between. CDR1 is SGHVS, CDR2 FNYEAQ, per germline. The CDR3 reads CASSLATTGLNTEAFF. The CDR3 nucleotides are TGTGCCAGCAGCTTAGCTACGACAGGTTTGAACACTGAAGCTTTCTTT.